These 2 T cell receptor beta chains came from one sample sequenced in a study of technical replicates of blood from a few donors. TCRdb's copy holds only in-frame clones and misses some; the assay was immunoSEQ multiplex PCR. The data contain more than 90,000 clones, 95% of them singletons. Sequenced input: T cells isolated from PBMCs. Receptors were obtained from a human donor in good health.

The chain combines TRBV7-9 with TRBJ1-5; unclear D gene. The CDR3 has 15 amino acids. V shed 5 bases and J shed 6 bases, with 17 bases lying between them. CDR1 and CDR2 (germline): SEHNR, FQNEAQ (reference sequence). In DNA form, the CDR3 reads TGTGCCAGCAGCCCCTATAACCATATCCCTCAGCCCCAGCATTTT. Amino acids: CASSPYNHIPQPQHF.

The V gene is TRBV6-4, the J gene TRBJ1-1, with D possibly matching TRBD1 (6 bases). CDR3 length: 15 residues. CDR1 and CDR2 from the germline V gene are MRHNA and SNTAGT. Trimming shortened V by 4 bases and J by 0 bases, and 12 bases separated the two germline ends. DNA of the CDR3: TGTGCCAGCAGTGCAGATACAGGGTTGAACACTGAAGCTTTCTTT. Encoded protein: CASSADTGLNTEAFF.